This T cell receptor beta chain was recorded in a study of molecular identifiers for immune sequencing clone quantification. This clonotype was counted at least ten times. TCRdb redid the calling of the PCR reads with MiXCR, one entry per CDR3 protein. The sample lists 400,000 to 600,000 distinct CDR3 sequences, about 20% occurring once. Germline V lookup: CDR1 LGHNA, CDR2 YSLEER. This CDR3 comprises 16 residues. The trim removed 3 bases at V and 3 bases at J, leaving 9 bases unmatched. The sample was naive CD8+ T cells from blood, with Jurkat cell RNA spiked in. Subset given: FACS-sorted CD8+CD4-CCR7+CD45RA+ naive T cells. This sequence originates from a human donor in good health. Some libraries in this study had Jurkat cell RNA spiked in. The rearrangement links TRBV4-3 to TRBJ2-7; TRBD1 agrees at 9 bases. DNA for the CDR3: TGCGCCAGCAGCCAGGGCTCCGGGACAGGGCACTACGAGCAGTACTTC. This codes for CASSQGSGTGHYEQYF.